These 12 T cell receptor beta chains originate from one sample sequenced in a study of blood T cell repertoires in COVID-19. Assay: immunoSEQ multiplex PCR; the TCRdb copy retains only in-frame clones and omits some. The sample yields 200,000 or so clones, around 82% seen once. The specimen was PBMCs or T cells enriched from blood (not recorded which). These receptors all come from a woman aged 40 to 49 with acute COVID-19.

This chain links TRBV19 with TRBJ2-3, with TRBD1 as a possible D gene (5 bases). This CDR3 has 13 amino acids. The ends were cut back, 7 bases at V and 7 bases at J, with 15 bases in the middle. Germline-derived CDR1 and CDR2 are LNHDA and SQIVND (reference sequence). CDR3 sequence (DNA): TGTGCCAGTAAGGCTGGGGCCCGTCATACGCAGTATTTT. It encodes CASKAGARHTQYF.

This clone was seen only a few times. The genes are TRBV19 and TRBJ2-7; D might be TRBD1 (5 bases). Deletions cut 4 bases from V and 6 bases from J, with 16 bases between. This CDR3 contains 14 residues. Germline V gives CDR1 LNHDA, CDR2 SQIVND (reference sequence). CDR3 nucleotides: TGTGCCAGTAGTAGCCGCCAGGGTTTAACCGAGCAGTACTTC. Amino acids: CASSSRQGLTEQYF.

The chain has TRBV30 and TRBJ1-1; no definite D call. V lost 2 bases to trimming and J lost 5 bases, with 12 bases between them. The germline gives CDR1 GTSNPN, CDR2 SVGIG (reference sequence). The CDR3 has 13 amino acids. CDR3 region: CAWSSAGWTEAFF. DNA for the CDR3: TGTGCCTGGAGTTCGGCAGGCTGGACTGAAGCTTTCTTT.

The CDR3 here is CASSLLQGTVNEKLFF. The CDR3 DNA reads as TGTGCCAGCAGTTTATTGCAGGGGACAGTTAATGAAAAACTGTTTTTT. The chain recombines TRBV27 with TRBJ1-4; 7 bases map to TRBD1. With 1 base clipped from V and 4 bases from J, the junction kept 6 bases outside the gene matches. This CDR3 comprises 16 residues. CDR1 is MNHEY, CDR2 SMNVEV, per germline (reference sequence).

The rearrangement uses TRBV19 and TRBJ2-7; 7 bases map to TRBD2. The CDR3 contains 14 residues. The V and J ends lost 4 bases and 2 bases, in that order; junction bases with no gene match: 5. Germline values: CDR1 LNHDA, CDR2 SQIVND (reference sequence). Here the CDR3 DNA reads TGTGCCAGTAGTAGGTCCAGCGGGGCCTACGAGCAGTACTTC. Protein sequence: CASSRSSGAYEQYF.

The V gene is TRBV10-3, the J gene TRBJ1-1; weak D call: TRBD1 (5 bases). Looked up from germline, CDR1 is ENHRY and CDR2 is SYGVKD. Between the trimmed V and J ends, which lost 8 bases and 6 bases, there was a span of 16 bases. The CDR3 runs to 13 residues. The CDR3: CAIRGLAGAEAFF. The DNA for the CDR3 is TGTGCCATCCGGGGCCTGGCGGGGGCTGAAGCTTTCTTT.

The chain uses TRBV11-3 and TRBJ2-3; 11 positions agree with TRBD2. J was trimmed by 2 bases and V by 4 bases; bases with no gene match: 8. CDR1 is SGHNT, CDR2 YENEEA, per germline. This CDR3 has 17 amino acids. CDR3 DNA: TGTGCCAGCAGCTCCTCAGTAGCGGGAGGGTACACAGATACGCAGTATTTT. Encoded protein: CASSSSVAGGYTDTQYF.

CDR3 residues: CASSPPRGDSPLHF. In DNA form, the CDR3 reads TGTGCCAGTAGCCCTCCTCGGGGGGACTCACCCCTCCACTTT. This rearrangement joins TRBV19 to TRBJ1-6; D possibly corresponds to TRBD1 (5 bases). CDR1 is LNHDA, CDR2 SQIVND, per germline (reference sequence). V was trimmed by 6 bases and J by 10 bases, leaving 16 bases between them. CDR3 length: 14 amino acids.

Remarks on this clone: A junction boundary mismatches the germline segment, possibly from a read error. V is TRBV4-3 and J is TRBJ2-3, with a weak D call TRBD2 (6 bases). The CDR3 is 15 residues long. Germline V gene lookup returns CDR1 LGHNA and CDR2 YSLEER. The CDR3 coding sequence is TGCGCCAGCAGCCAAGGTTTGGAGGGAAGGGATACGCAGTACTTT. This encodes CASSQGLEGRDTQYF.

This rearrangement joins TRBV10-3 to TRBJ2-7, with TRBD2 identical over 9 bases. The CDR3 is made up of 15 amino acids. Per the germline V gene, CDR1 is ENHRY and CDR2 is SYGVKD. V trimming: 5 bases; J trimming: 4 bases; junction bases outside the gene matches: 9. The CDR3 sequence: CAISSSGGYTYEQYF. In DNA, the CDR3 is TGTGCCATCAGTAGTAGCGGGGGTTATACTTACGAGCAGTACTTC.

The rearrangement links TRBV7-2 to TRBJ1-2; D remains ambiguous. V dropped 1 base and J dropped 8 bases, with 8 bases sitting between them. Germline CDR1 reads SGHTA; CDR2 reads FQGNSA. The CDR3 sequence is 12 residues long. For the CDR3, the DNA is TGTGCCAGCAGCTTAGGGGGAGGCGGCTACACCTTC. This encodes CASSLGGGGYTF.

This clone is a singleton in its sample. This chain links TRBV19 with TRBJ2-2; 7 bases fit TRBD2. Germline V lookup: CDR1 LNHDA, CDR2 SQIVND (reference sequence). This CDR3 is built from 14 residues. The trim removed 6 bases at V and 1 base at J, leaving 2 bases unmatched. The CDR3 loop is CASSGGKNTGELFF. The CDR3 DNA reads TGTGCCAGTAGCGGGGGGAAGAACACCGGGGAGCTGTTTTTT.